These 27 T cell receptor beta chains were all obtained from the same sample, sequenced in a study of T-cell reconstitution after alpha-beta-depleted transplantation in children. Preparation of the TCRbeta library was carried out with unique molecular identifiers. TCRdb used MiXCR to reprocess the PCR reads, holding one entry per CDR3 protein. Of some 550,000 distinct CDR3 sequences listed, approximately 20% are singletons. The source material was PBMCs from the stem cell graft donor, sampled from the stem cell graft. These TCRs come from a human donor who donated a stem cell graft to a child with acute lymphoblastic leukemia.

The chain is built from TRBV27 and TRBJ1-5; D unresolved. V lost 8 bases to trimming and J lost 3 bases, with 14 bases between them. This CDR3 spans 14 amino acids. CDR1 is MNHEY and CDR2 is SMNVEV in the germline V gene (reference sequence). CDR3 region: CASSPRQTNQPQHF. The CDR3 DNA follows: TGTGCCAGCTCCCCTCGGCAGACCAATCAGCCCCAGCATTTT.

In this sample, this clonotype turned up a few times. The V call is TRBV2, the J call TRBJ1-1; unclear D gene. In germline, CDR1 is SNHLY, CDR2 FYNNEI. CDR3 length: 13 amino acids. Trimming took off 7 bases at V and 0 bases at J, with 9 bases between the two ends. The CDR3 region has the DNA TGTGCCAGCAACCTGTTAATGAACACTGAAGCTTTCTTT. Translation: CASNLLMNTEAFF.

V usage is TRBV7-9 and J usage is TRBJ1-1; D might be TRBD1 (6 bases). The V end lost 8 bases, the J end lost 0 bases, and 10 bases lay between the germline ends. The germline CDR1 and CDR2 sequences are SEHNR and FQNEAQ (reference sequence). The CDR3 is 13 amino acids. CDR3 sequence (DNA): TGTGCCAGCGGTAAGGGGGTGAACACTGAAGCTTTCTTT. Translating it yields CASGKGVNTEAFF.

This clonotype appeared a single time. The V and J genes are TRBV5-1 and TRBJ2-1; no reliable D call. The CDR3 is made up of 16 amino acids. CDR1 and CDR2 from the germline V gene are SGHRS and YFSETQ. V dropped 2 bases and J dropped 0 bases, with 12 bases sitting between them. The DNA of the CDR3 is TGCGCCAGCAGCTTTTACGAGGTGGGCTCCTACAATGAGCAGTTCTTC. Protein sequence: CASSFYEVGSYNEQFF.

This clonotype was detected only a few times. This chain connects TRBV5-1 to TRBJ1-2; 8 bases map to TRBD1. V lost 3 bases, J lost 0 bases, and 4 bases stayed unmatched. Germline CDR1 reads SGHRS; CDR2 reads YFSETQ. The CDR3 length is 15 residues. The DNA of the CDR3 is TGCGCCAGCAGCTCGACAGGGGCGACTAACTATGGCTACACCTTC. Amino acids: CASSSTGATNYGYTF. The full variable domain, its missing parts supplied by reference TRBV5-1 and TRBJ1-2, is KAGVTQTPRYLIKTRGQQVTLSCSPISGHRSVSWYQQTPGQGLQFLFEYFSETQRNKGNFPGRFSGRQFSNSRSEMNVSTLELGDSALYLCASSSTGATNYGYTFGSGTRLTVV.

A few counts support this clonotype. The chain is built from TRBV4-1 and TRBJ1-1; D is perhaps TRBD1 (6 bases). Germline CDR1 reads MGHRA; CDR2 reads YSYEKL. The CDR3 length is 13 residues. V was shortened by 1 base and J by 5 bases, with 8 bases between the two germline ends. The CDR3 nucleotides read TGCGCCAGCAGCCAAGCAAGGGGGACTGAAGCTTTCTTT. This translates into CASSQARGTEAFF.

This chain joins TRBV6-5 and TRBJ1-6, with TRBD1 as a possible D gene (5 bases). CDR1 MNHEY and CDR2 SVGAGI come from the germline V gene. With 2 bases removed from V and 2 bases from J, the gap between germline ends came to 7 bases. The CDR3 is 15 residues long. The CDR3, as DNA: TGTGCCAGCAGTTACGGGGGGGCCTATAATTCACCCCTCCACTTT. It yields the protein CASSYGGAYNSPLHF.

This clonotype was seen only a few times. The chain joins TRBV4-1 to TRBJ1-6, with D possibly matching TRBD1 (5 bases). Between the trimmed V and J ends, which lost 2 bases and 9 bases, there was a span of 17 bases. The germline V gene has CDR1 MGHRA and CDR2 YSYEKL. This CDR3 contains 16 residues. CDR3 nucleotides: TGCGCCAGCAGCCAAATGCCGGGACCGTGGCTTTCACCCCTCCACTTT. Translated: CASSQMPGPWLSPLHF.

This clonotype has just a few counts. The chain uses TRBV20-1 and TRBJ1-3, with 7 bases fitting TRBD1. CDR3 length: 13 residues. Trimming cost V 6 bases and J 4 bases; bases outside gene matches: 6. CDR1 is DFQATT and CDR2 is SNEGSKA in the germline V gene (reference sequence). CDR3 in amino acids: CSARQTGGNTIYF. The CDR3, as DNA: TGCAGTGCCCGCCAGACAGGGGGAAACACCATATATTTT.

This clonotype was seen more than once but under ten times. The chain couples TRBV20-1 to TRBJ1-1, with TRBD1 matching 7 bases. Per germline, CDR1 DFQATT and CDR2 SNEGSKA (reference sequence). This CDR3 is 14 amino acids long. J was trimmed by 3 bases and V by 4 bases; bases with no gene match: 8. The CDR3, as DNA: TGCAGTGCTACCCAGGGGGTCGCATACACTGAAGCTTTCTTT. Amino acid sequence: CSATQGVAYTEAFF.

This clonotype was seen a handful of times. The chain joins TRBV19 to TRBJ2-5; 12 bases fit TRBD2. J lost 3 bases, V lost 6 bases, and 8 bases had no gene match. CDR3 length equals 16 residues. CDR1 LNHDA and CDR2 SQIVND come from the germline V gene (reference sequence). The CDR3 region is CASRLAGGPQKETQYF. The DNA of the CDR3 is TGTGCCAGTAGACTAGCGGGAGGACCTCAGAAAGAGACCCAGTACTTC.

This rearrangement joins TRBV9 to TRBJ1-3; D is uncertain. The germline V gene encodes CDR1 SGDLS and CDR2 YYNGEE. This CDR3 has 15 residues. Trimming left V 3 bases short and J 0 bases short, with 10 bases between. CDR3: CASSADRLSGNTIYF. CDR3 DNA sequence: TGTGCCAGCAGCGCCGACCGACTCTCTGGAAACACCATATATTTT.

This clonotype was detected only a few times. The rearrangement joins TRBV4-1 to TRBJ2-1, with D possibly being TRBD1 or TRBD2 (6 bases each). The length of the CDR3 is 17 residues. The ends were cut back, 0 bases at V and 0 bases at J, with 12 bases in the middle. Germline V gene lookup returns CDR1 MGHRA and CDR2 YSYEKL. The CDR3 DNA reads TGCGCCAGCAGCCAAGAAGGGGGGAGAGACTCCTACAATGAGCAGTTCTTC. It encodes CASSQEGGRDSYNEQFF.

This chain uses TRBV29-1 with TRBJ2-7, with D possibly being TRBD1 (7 bases). Trimming removed 7 bases from V and 4 bases from J, with 17 bases in between. The CDR3 length is 13 residues. Germline V gene sequence: CDR1 SQVTM, CDR2 ANQGSEA. CDR3 sequence (DNA): TGCAGCGCAACCACAGGGGAGGTTTACGAGCAGTACTTC. It translates to CSATTGEVYEQYF.

This rearrangement joins TRBV29-1 to TRBJ2-7; 8 nucleotides match TRBD1. The CDR3 contains 15 residues. Per the germline V gene, CDR1 is SQVTM and CDR2 is ANQGSEA. The junction had 9 bases not matched to a gene; V was cut back by 2 bases and J by 3 bases. CDR3 sequence reads: CSVESGAGGNYEQYF. DNA of the CDR3: TGCAGCGTTGAATCTGGGGCAGGGGGCAACTACGAGCAGTACTTC.

The genes are TRBV5-1 and TRBJ2-1, with D perhaps matching TRBD2 (5 bases). Trimming cost V 6 bases and J 2 bases, with 12 bases left between them. There are 14 residues in the CDR3. The germline CDR1 and CDR2 sequences are SGHRS and YFSETQ. The CDR3 sequence: CASNRGGTYNEQFF. The CDR3 DNA follows: TGCGCCAGCAACCGGGGTGGCACCTACAATGAGCAGTTCTTC.

The chain has TRBV6-1 and TRBJ1-1; 9 bases map to TRBD1. CDR1 MNHNS and CDR2 SASEGT come from the germline V gene. Trimming at V came to 5 bases and at J to 1 base, leaving 5 bases not matched to a gene. The CDR3 runs 15 residues. The CDR3 reads CASSPDRGRNTEAFF. The CDR3 bases are TGTGCCAGCAGTCCCGACAGGGGGAGGAACACTGAAGCTTTCTTT.

This clonotype was counted only a few times. V and J are TRBV12-3 or TRBV12-4 and TRBJ1-1; D is unresolved. This CDR3 has 12 residues. V was pared by 2 bases and J by 7 bases, with 8 bases between. CDR3 in amino acids: CASSLMELEAFF. The CDR3 DNA reads as TGTGCCAGCAGTTTAATGGAACTTGAAGCTTTCTTT.

This clonotype has only a few counts. J is TRBJ2-2 and V is TRBV20-1; D gene ambiguous. The V end lost 5 bases, the J end lost 6 bases, and 16 bases lay between the germline ends. CDR3 length: 14 amino acids. Germline V gives CDR1 DFQATT, CDR2 SNEGSKA (reference sequence). The CDR3 DNA follows: TGCAGTGCTCCCGACCCCTTCAACCCCGGGGAGCTGTTTTTT. Its translation: CSAPDPFNPGELFF.

This clonotype was seen ten or more times. The V gene is TRBV5-1, the J gene TRBJ1-2; maybe TRBD1 (5 bases). Per germline, CDR1 SGHRS and CDR2 YFSETQ. The CDR3 contains 13 residues. Trimming stripped 2 bases from V and 6 bases from J, with 11 bases between. The CDR3 DNA reads TGCGCCAGCAGCTTTTTAGGGGTCGATGGCTACACCTTC. Its protein is CASSFLGVDGYTF.

This rearrangement joins TRBV7-9 to TRBJ2-1, with a weak D call TRBD2 (6 bases). The CDR3 runs 15 residues. Germline V gives CDR1 SEHNR, CDR2 FQNEAQ (reference sequence). V dropped 1 base and J dropped 4 bases, with 11 bases sitting between them. The CDR3, as DNA: TGTGCCAGCAGCTTAGACGGGACTCTTTACAATGAGCAGTTCTTC. Its protein is CASSLDGTLYNEQFF. Supplemented by reference TRBV7-9 and TRBJ2-1, the full variable domain reads DTGVSQNPRHKITKRGQNVTFRCDPISEHNRLYWYRQTLGQGPEFLTYFQNEAQLEKSRLLSDRFSAERPKGSFSTLEIQRTEQGDSAMYLCASSLDGTLYNEQFFGPGTRLTVL.

About this clonotype: The junction does not match germline at one end; this may be a read error. The chain links TRBV5-1 to TRBJ1-1; D is ambiguous. The CDR3 runs 13 residues. The germline gives CDR1 SGHRS, CDR2 YFSETQ. CDR3 protein: CASSLTGYTEAFF. The CDR3 DNA is TGTGCCAGCAGTTTAACGGGCTACACTGAAGCTTTCTTT.

The chain combines TRBV5-1 with TRBJ1-1; possible D gene TRBD1, 6 bases. The CDR3 covers 13 residues. Germline V gene lookup returns CDR1 SGHRS and CDR2 YFSETQ. V shed 4 bases and J shed 6 bases, with 13 bases lying between them. CDR3 DNA sequence: TGCGCCAGCAGCGCGGACCAGGGGTCTGAAGCTTTCTTT. Its translation: CASSADQGSEAFF.

V usage is TRBV9 and J usage is TRBJ2-2; 8 bases map to TRBD2. Trimming at V came to 3 bases and at J to 7 bases, leaving 5 bases not matched to a gene. The CDR3 runs 14 residues. Germline CDR1 reads SGDLS; CDR2 reads YYNGEE. The CDR3 bases are TGTGCCAGCAGCGCCACGGGAGGGGGCGGGGAGCTGTTTTTT. Residues: CASSATGGGGELFF.

This rearrangement joins TRBV7-2 to TRBJ1-2; TRBD1 might be the D (5 bases). Germline assignment: CDR1 SGHTA and CDR2 FQGNSA. The CDR3 is 13 amino acids. Trimming shortened V by 3 bases and J by 3 bases, and 8 bases separated the two germline ends. CDR3 in DNA: TGTGCCAGCAGCTTCGGCAGGGACTATGGCTACACCTTC. Translating it yields CASSFGRDYGYTF.

This clonotype was observed a handful of times. The V call is TRBV27, the J call TRBJ2-1; maybe TRBD2 (7 bases). CDR3 size: 14 residues. Germline V gives CDR1 MNHEY, CDR2 SMNVEV (reference sequence). V lost 7 bases, J lost 9 bases, and 19 bases lay in between. CDR3 DNA sequence: TGTGCCAGCACCGAACTGGGGGGGGCCGGTGAGCAGTTCTTC. Protein: CASTELGGAGEQFF.

There are a few counts of this clonotype. The CDR3 nucleotides are TGTGCCATCAGTGAGAGGACTCCCTACGAGCAGTACTTC. As protein: CAISERTPYEQYF. The chain couples TRBV10-3 to TRBJ2-7; D might be TRBD2 (5 bases). Germline CDR1 ENHRY, CDR2 SYGVKD. This CDR3 has 13 residues. Trimming took off 2 bases at V and 2 bases at J, with 7 bases between the two ends.